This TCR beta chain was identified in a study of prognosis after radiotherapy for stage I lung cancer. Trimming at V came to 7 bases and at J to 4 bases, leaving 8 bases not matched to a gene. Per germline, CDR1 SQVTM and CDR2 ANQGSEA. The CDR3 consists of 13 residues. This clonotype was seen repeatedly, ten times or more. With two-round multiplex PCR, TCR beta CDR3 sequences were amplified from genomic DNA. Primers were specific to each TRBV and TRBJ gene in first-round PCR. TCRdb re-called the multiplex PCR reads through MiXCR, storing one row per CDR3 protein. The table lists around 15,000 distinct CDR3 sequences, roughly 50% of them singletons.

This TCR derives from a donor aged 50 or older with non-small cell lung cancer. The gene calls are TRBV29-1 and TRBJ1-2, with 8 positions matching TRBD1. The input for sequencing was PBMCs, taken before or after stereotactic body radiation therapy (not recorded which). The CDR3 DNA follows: TGCAGCGCCCGGGACAGGTTCAGCTATGGCTACACCTTC. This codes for CSARDRFSYGYTF.